This TCR beta chain stems from a study of blood T cell repertoires in COVID-19. Across the study: Acute and convalescent COVID-19 specimens originated in the United States, Italy and Spain. Sources were T cells, B-cell-depleted T cells, or PBMCs; the material itself was cDNA or gDNA.

The CDR3 runs 14 residues. CDR1 and CDR2 from the germline V gene are WSHSY and SAAADI. With 6 bases removed from V and 8 bases from J, the gap between germline ends came to 16 bases. Authors' data handling: Scientists estimated how many nucleated cells there were by amplifying reference gene primers. Method: immunoSEQ multiplex PCR; TCRdb's copy keeps in-frame clones and lacks some. The DNA was the basis for D and trimming; V, J and clone size are from that table. The sample lists fewer than 200,000 clones; roughly nine tenths were seen once. This chain joins TRBV10-2 and TRBJ1-4; D remains unclear. The specimen sequenced was peripheral blood. This TCR was recovered from an older man with active or convalescent COVID-19. The CDR3 DNA reads TGCGCCAGCAGCCCCGGGGTTTCGGGAGAAAAACTGTTTTTT. Encoded protein: CASSPGVSGEKLFF.